The sample holds many counts of the clone carrying this TCR beta chain. Its target is unknown. The record originates from a study of CD8 T cells in ankylosing spondylitis. General study points: Clones linked to disease were reported to show significant enrichment in matched ankylosing spondylitis synovial fluid. Characteristic of ankylosing spondylitis blood, it appeared, was a TCR beta motif comprising roughly 8 highly homologous variants.

This CDR3 comprises 16 residues. Germline values: CDR1 SGHAT, CDR2 FQNNGV. V was trimmed by 5 bases and J by 9 bases, leaving 20 bases between them. TCRdb re-called the 5' RACE reads through MiXCR, storing one row per CDR3 protein. The sample has over 450,000 distinct CDR3 sequences; more than 9.5% are singletons. Sequencing was carried out using blood, either unsorted or a sorted T cell fraction (not recorded which). This receptor was taken from a male donor with ankylosing spondylitis. The rearrangement links TRBV11-2 to TRBJ1-6; weak D call: TRBD1 (6 bases). This CDR3 reads CASSPTHRAMSSPLHF. CDR3 bases: TGTGCCAGCAGCCCCACCCACAGGGCAATGAGTTCACCCCTCCACTTT.